A selection of T cell receptor beta chains follows, all from one sample in a study of cytomegalovirus exposure and HLA in healthy donors. This table comes from immunoSEQ multiplex PCR, and its TCRdb copy is limited to in-frame clones, with some not included. The sample has 100,000 to 150,000 clones, around 73% seen once. The sample consisted of PBMCs. Receptors were obtained from a female donor in good health and CMV-seronegative. Both conserved end residues are part of each CDR3. A D gene is named only where the DNA matches it firmly. For some rows the clone size is stated as once, few or many, or as a class when expanded; others skip it.

d_gene	v_gene	j_gene	abundance	CDR3aa	CDR3nt
TRBD1	TRBV4-2	TRBJ2-7	-	CASSQGGTESYEQYF	TGTGCCAGCAGCCAAGGGGGGACAGAGTCCTACGAGCAGTACTTC
TRBD1	TRBV11-2	TRBJ2-7	-	CASSHGTGAYEQYF	TGTGCCAGCAGCCACGGGACAGGGGCCTACGAGCAGTACTTC
TRBD1	TRBV5-1	TRBJ2-1	-	CASSLSGTGLNEQFF	TGCGCCAGCAGCTTGAGCGGGACAGGGTTGAATGAGCAGTTCTTC
TRBD1	TRBV7-2	TRBJ2-5	-	CASSLTGGEETQYF	TGTGCCAGCAGCCTTACAGGGGGCGAAGAGACCCAGTACTTC
-	TRBV5-8	TRBJ1-2	-	CASSSPGTQNYGYTF	TGTGCCAGCAGCTCCCCCGGGACACAAAACTATGGCTACACCTTC
-	TRBV27	TRBJ1-5	-	CASSLEGFSNQPQHF	TGTGCCAGCAGTTTGGAGGGGTTTAGCAATCAGCCCCAGCATTTT
-	TRBV5-1	TRBJ1-2	-	CASSLATDRGLYGYTF	TGCGCCAGCAGCTTGGCCACGGACAGAGGTCTCTATGGCTACACCTTC
-	TRBV25-1	TRBJ1-6	-	CASSETASYNSPLHF	TGTGCCAGCAGTGAAACAGCCTCCTATAATTCACCCCTCCACTTT
-	TRBV19	TRBJ1-2	once	CASSTTGSGYGYTF	TGTGCCAGTAGTACCACAGGGTCGGGCTATGGCTACACCTTC
-	TRBV30	TRBJ1-2	-	CAWSYGQIYGYTF	TGTGCCTGGAGCTACGGACAGATCTATGGCTACACCTTC
TRBD2	TRBV6-5	TRBJ2-7	-	CASSYTSGYTYEQYF	TGTGCCAGCAGTTACACTAGCGGGTATACCTACGAGCAGTACTTC
-	TRBV2	TRBJ2-2	-	CASSEQGLGGELFF	TGTGCCAGCAGTGAACAGGGGTTGGGCGGGGAGCTGTTTTTT
-	TRBV19	TRBJ1-1	-	CASRRDTLNTEAFF	TGTGCCAGTAGGAGGGACACCCTGAACACTGAAGCTTTCTTT
TRBD1	TRBV28	TRBJ2-2	few	CASSSLGQGAYGELFF	TGTGCCAGCAGTTCGCTCGGACAGGGGGCGTACGGGGAGCTGTTTTTT
-	TRBV28	TRBJ2-7	-	CASSVSGTESYEQYF	TGTGCCAGCAGCGTATCCGGGACTGAGTCCTACGAGCAGTACTTC
-	TRBV7-7	TRBJ2-2	-	CASSKTGTGELFF	TGTGCCAGCAGCAAGACGGGAACCGGGGAGCTGTTTTTT
-	TRBV5-6	TRBJ2-5	few	CASSLEDARETQYF	TGTGCCAGCAGCTTGGAGGATGCGAGGGAGACCCAGTACTTC
-	TRBV5-1	TRBJ2-5	-	CASSSQDPGGETQYF	TGCGCCAGCAGCTCACAGGACCCCGGGGGAGAGACCCAGTACTTC
TRBD1	TRBV28	TRBJ2-1	-	CASSLRDRGYNEQFF	TGTGCCAGCAGTTTAAGGGACAGGGGGTACAATGAGCAGTTCTTC
TRBD1	TRBV28	TRBJ1-3	-	CASIQGVTGNTIYF	TGTGCCAGCATTCAGGGGGTGACTGGAAACACCATATATTTT
-	TRBV27	TRBJ1-1	-	CASSLVPGGARAFF	TGTGCCAGCAGTCTTGTTCCTGGAGGGGCACGAGCTTTCTTT
-	TRBV15	TRBJ2-5	once	CATSTSSIDSVQETQYF	TGTGCCACCAGCACCTCGAGCATTGATAGCGTTCAAGAGACCCAGTACTTC
-	TRBV9	TRBJ1-1	-	CASSVDGGAFVEAFF	TGTGCCAGCAGCGTAGATGGAGGGGCTTTCGTTGAAGCTTTCTTT
TRBD1	TRBV28	TRBJ1-4	-	CASSLSGGEEKLFF	TGTGCCAGCAGCCTCTCAGGGGGAGAGGAAAAACTGTTTTTT
TRBD2	TRBV5-4	TRBJ2-1	-	CASSLSGLNNEQFF	TGTGCCAGCAGCTTGTCGGGACTAAACAATGAGCAGTTCTTC
TRBD2	TRBV15	TRBJ2-7	-	CATSRSKGSGMDEQYF	TGTGCCACCAGCAGGTCGAAAGGTAGCGGGATGGACGAGCAGTACTTC
-	TRBV5-8	TRBJ1-2	-	CASRTDNYGYTF	TGTGCCAGCAGGACTGATAACTATGGCTACACCTTC
-	TRBV7-2	TRBJ2-1	few	CASSYRGGNEQFF	TGTGCCAGCAGCTATAGGGGCGGCAATGAGCAGTTCTTC
-	TRBV7-3	TRBJ2-3	-	CASGGLGDTQYF	TGTGCCAGTGGAGGGCTGGGAGATACGCAGTATTTT
-	TRBV6-1	TRBJ1-2	-	CASRSLYGYTF	TGTGCCAGCAGATCCCTCTATGGCTACACCTTC
-	TRBV19	TRBJ1-1	-	CASSQSGRGTEAFF	TGTGCCAGTAGCCAGTCGGGTAGGGGCACTGAAGCTTTCTTT
-	TRBV5-1	TRBJ2-7	-	CASSLVGAGDEQYF	TGCGCCAGCAGCTTGGTAGGGGCCGGCGACGAGCAGTACTTC
TRBD1	TRBV10-3	TRBJ1-3	-	CAISGQGISGNTIYF	TGTGCCATTTCGGGACAGGGGATCTCTGGAAACACCATATATTTT
-	TRBV15	TRBJ1-4	-	CATSRIVGGSEKLFF	TGTGCCACCAGCAGAATCGTCGGGGGGAGTGAAAAACTGTTTTTT
-	TRBV11-1	TRBJ1-2	few	CASSHGQHNYGYTF	TGTGCCAGCAGCCACGGACAGCATAACTATGGCTACACCTTC
TRBD1	TRBV10-3	TRBJ1-1	-	CAMGSGQDNTEAFF	TGTGCCATGGGTTCGGGACAGGACAACACTGAAGCTTTCTTT
TRBD1	TRBV6-5	TRBJ1-2	-	CASSTTGDYGYTF	TGTGCCAGCAGCACCACAGGGGACTATGGCTACACCTTC
TRBD2	TRBV10-3	TRBJ2-1	-	CAISEALGGASGSNEQFF	TGTGCCATCAGTGAGGCCCTAGGGGGGGCTAGCGGGAGTAATGAGCAGTTCTTC
TRBD2	TRBV2	TRBJ2-1	-	CASHERGSGRQLGYNEQFF	TGTGCCAGCCACGAAAGGGGTAGCGGGAGACAACTTGGGTACAATGAGCAGTTCTTC
-	TRBV7-3	TRBJ2-6	once	CASSPSSGANVLTF	TGTGCCAGCAGCCCCTCTTCTGGGGCCAACGTCCTGACTTTC
-	TRBV10-3	TRBJ1-6	-	CAISGNSPYNSPLHF	TGTGCCATCAGTGGGAACAGCCCCTATAATTCACCCCTCCACTTT
-	TRBV28	TRBJ1-1	-	CASRLTTMNTEAFF	TGTGCCAGCAGGCTTACTACCATGAACACTGAAGCTTTCTTT
-	TRBV4-1	TRBJ2-7	-	CASSQDSDRAYEQYF	TGCGCCAGCAGCCAAGATTCAGACAGAGCCTACGAGCAGTACTTC
-	TRBV6-5	TRBJ2-3	-	CASSYSPAGGTDTQYF	TGTGCCAGCAGTTACTCGCCGGCCGGGGGCACAGATACGCAGTATTTT
-	TRBV28	TRBJ2-1	-	CASSLGGSYNEQFF	TGTGCCAGTTCCCTCGGGGGTTCCTACAATGAGCAGTTCTTC
-	TRBV27	TRBJ1-1	-	CASSLGRNTEAFF	TGTGCCAGCAGTTTGGGGAGGAACACTGAAGCTTTCTTT
-	TRBV27	TRBJ1-6	-	CASRQFTGLNSPLHF	TGTGCCAGCCGTCAATTCACCGGACTTAATTCACCCCTCCACTTT
-	TRBV6-6	TRBJ2-1	-	CASSYSGLGGNEQFF	TGTGCCAGCAGTTACTCAGGGTTGGGGGGAAATGAGCAGTTCTTC
-	TRBV28	TRBJ1-5	-	CASTGHTNQPQHF	TGTGCCAGTACGGGACACACCAATCAGCCCCAGCATTTT
-	TRBV6-6	TRBJ2-4	-	CASSYYPGSKNIQYF	TGTGCCAGCAGTTACTATCCAGGTAGTAAAAACATTCAGTACTTC